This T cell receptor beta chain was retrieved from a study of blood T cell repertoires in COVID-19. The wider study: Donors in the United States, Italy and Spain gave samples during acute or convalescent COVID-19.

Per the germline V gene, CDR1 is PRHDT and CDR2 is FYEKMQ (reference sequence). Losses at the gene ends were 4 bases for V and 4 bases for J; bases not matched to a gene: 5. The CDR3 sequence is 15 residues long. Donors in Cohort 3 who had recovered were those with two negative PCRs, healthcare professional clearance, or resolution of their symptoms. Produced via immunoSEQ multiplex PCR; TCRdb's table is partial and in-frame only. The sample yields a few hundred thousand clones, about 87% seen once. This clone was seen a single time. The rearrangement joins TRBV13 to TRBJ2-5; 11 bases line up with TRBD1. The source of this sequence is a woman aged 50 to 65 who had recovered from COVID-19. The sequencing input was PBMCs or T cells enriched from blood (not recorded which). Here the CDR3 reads CASSSTGTGGETQYF. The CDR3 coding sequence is TGTGCCAGCAGCTCCACCGGGACAGGGGGAGAGACCCAGTACTTC.